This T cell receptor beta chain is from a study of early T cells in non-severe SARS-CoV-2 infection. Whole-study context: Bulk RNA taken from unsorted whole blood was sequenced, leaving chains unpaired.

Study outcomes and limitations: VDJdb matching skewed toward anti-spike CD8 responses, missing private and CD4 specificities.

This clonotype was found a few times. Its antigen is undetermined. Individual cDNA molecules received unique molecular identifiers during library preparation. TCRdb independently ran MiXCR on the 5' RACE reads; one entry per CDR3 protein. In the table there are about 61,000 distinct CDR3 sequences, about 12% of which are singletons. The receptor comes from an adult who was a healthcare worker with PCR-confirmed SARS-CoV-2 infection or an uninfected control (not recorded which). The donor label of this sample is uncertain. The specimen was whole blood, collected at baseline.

CDR3 nucleotide sequence: TGCGCCAGCAGTGAAGGGGGAACTAATGAAAAACTGTTTTTT. Its protein product is CASSEGGTNEKLFF. The J gene is TRBJ1-4, the V gene TRBV10-2, with D possibly TRBD1 on 6 matching bases. This CDR3 region has 14 residues. From germline, CDR1 is WSHSY and CDR2 SAAADI. V was pared by 3 bases and J by 1 base, with 6 bases between.